The next 9 T cell receptor beta chains were all read from a single sample in a study of Graves' ophthalmopathy and Graves' hyperthyroidism. RNA transcripts were the template, and TCR beta CDR3 regions were amplified from them. Amplification began with first-round RT-PCR using HTBI primers, then second-round multiplex PCR was performed. In TCRdb, the multiplex PCR reads were re-called with MiXCR into one record per CDR3 protein. The profile shows around 1,200,000 distinct CDR3 sequences, 35% to 40% of them singletons. Sequencing input: peripheral blood or thyroid tissue (not recorded which). These receptor sequences come from an adult man with Graves' hyperthyroidism.

The genes are TRBV20-1 and TRBJ1-1, with D unresolved. The CDR3 is 12 amino acids. CDR1 and CDR2 (germline): DFQATT, SNEGSKA (reference sequence). Deletions cut 8 bases from V and 5 bases from J, with 15 bases between. This chain's CDR3 is CSTEGVRTEAFF. CDR3 in DNA: TGCAGTACGGAGGGAGTTAGGACTGAAGCTTTCTTT.

The chain links TRBV6-5 to TRBJ1-6; no firm D call. Germline values: CDR1 MNHEY, CDR2 SVGAGI. This CDR3 region has 13 residues. Trimming cost V 3 bases and J 9 bases, with 9 bases left between them. CDR3 DNA sequence: TGTGCCAGCAGTTATAACCTAGGTTCACCCCTCCACTTT. Encoded protein: CASSYNLGSPLHF.

As regards this clonotype: It is unclear where the CDR3 begins or ends on the DNA, so no DNA is shown, and the CDR3 is as TCRdb lists it. V gene TRBV25-1 combines with J gene TRBJ1-1; no check of the table's D call, TRBD1, against the DNA was made. CDR1 is MGHDK and CDR2 is SYGVNS in the germline V gene. A total of 17 residues make up the CDR3, ends included. CDR3: CACSARGVGDRNTEAFF.

This clonotype was observed a few times. V is TRBV25-1 and J is TRBJ2-7; the D is unclear. CDR1 is MGHDK, CDR2 SYGVNS, per germline. Trimming removed 8 bases from V and 1 base from J, with 9 bases in between. CDR3 length equals 12 residues. DNA for the CDR3: TGTGCCAGCTTCGGCAGATCCTACGAGCAGTACTTC. Translating gives CASFGRSYEQYF.

This clonotype was seen more than once but under ten times. This rearrangement joins TRBV9 to TRBJ2-2; TRBD2 agrees at 8 bases. Trimming took 5 bases from V and 5 from J; bases not matched to a gene: 5. CDR3 length: 14 residues. From germline, CDR1 is SGDLS and CDR2 YYNGEE. This CDR3 is CASSTGGGTGELFF. The CDR3 nucleotides are TGTGCCAGCAGTACCGGGGGGGGTACCGGGGAGCTGTTTTTT. Filled out from reference TRBV9 and TRBJ2-2, the complete variable domain reads DSGVTQTPKHLITATGQRVTLRCSPRSGDLSVYWYQQSLDQGLQFLIQYYNGEERAKGNILERFSAQQFPDLHSELNLSSLELGDSALYFCASSTGGGTGELFFGEGSRLTVL.

The chain employs TRBV10-3 and TRBJ1-1, with D possibly TRBD1 on 5 matching bases. Per germline, CDR1 ENHRY and CDR2 SYGVKD. The CDR3 consists of 16 residues. V lost 5 bases and J lost 0, with 16 bases in between. The CDR3 DNA reads as TGTGCCATCAGTAAGAACGAGGGACGGATGAACACTGAAGCTTTCTTT. This gives the protein CAISKNEGRMNTEAFF.

This clonotype was seen just once. Relative to the germline gene, one junction end is altered; a read error may explain this. The genes are TRBV11-2 and TRBJ2-5; 7 bases fit TRBD2. Germline V gene sequence: CDR1 SGHAT, CDR2 FQNNGV. This CDR3 has 17 residues. The CDR3 nucleotides read TGTGCCAGCAGACCCCGACTAAGCGGGGACCTACAAGAGACCCAGTGCTTC. It specifies CASRPRLSGDLQETQCF.

The chain couples TRBV11-2 to TRBJ2-2, with D maybe TRBD2 (7 bases). Per the germline V gene, CDR1 is SGHAT and CDR2 is FQNNGV. The CDR3 consists of 19 residues. V lost 7 bases to trimming and J lost 3 bases, with 27 bases between them. CDR3 protein: CASKPLIWEGGGDTGELFF. In nucleotides, the CDR3 is TGTGCCAGCAAACCTCTTATATGGGAGGGGGGAGGAGACACCGGGGAGCTGTTTTTT.

As to this clonotype: It is unclear where the CDR3 begins or ends on the DNA, so no DNA is shown, and the CDR3 is as TCRdb lists it. The chain is built from TRBV10-3 and TRBJ2-5; the table assigns TRBD1, which was not confirmed against the DNA. Germline CDR1 ENHRY, CDR2 SYGVKD. Termini included, the CDR3 measures 21 amino acids. This CDR3 is CAISESGDSYGYTFGSGTQYF.